The sequence of this T cell receptor (beta chain) was determined in a study of blood T cell repertoires in COVID-19. Study-level background: PBMCs, B-cell-depleted T cells, or T cells were the source of the cDNA or gDNA that made up the material.

Deletions cut 0 bases from V and 4 bases from J, with 8 bases between. The length of the CDR3 is 15 residues. CDR1 is SGHDT, CDR2 YYEEEE, per germline. Some clones are missing from TCRdb's copy, which holds only in-frame ones; the method was immunoSEQ multiplex PCR. The sample lists 180,000 or so clones; 87% were seen once. The chain links TRBV5-6 to TRBJ2-6; D is possibly TRBD2 (5 bases). The sequenced material came from peripheral blood. The source of this sequence is a man aged 40-49 years with active or convalescent COVID-19. The CDR3 DNA follows: TGTGCCAGCAGCTTGGGAGGGTCCGGGGCCAACGTCCTGACTTTC. Translating it yields CASSLGGSGANVLTF.